Listed below are T cell receptor beta chains from one sample, sequenced in a study of T cells in Graves' hyperthyroidism and ophthalmopathy. TCRdb re-called the multiplex PCR reads with MiXCR, one entry per CDR3 protein. Of 650,000 to 800,000 distinct CDR3 sequences listed, about 45% are singletons. Sequencing input: peripheral blood or thyroid tissue (not recorded which). Receptors originate from an adult man with Graves' disease, either hyperthyroidism or ophthalmopathy (not recorded which). The CDR3 runs from the conserved cysteine through the conserved F or W. A D gene is named only where the DNA matches it firmly. Only some rows state a clone size, as once, few, many or a class for expanded clones.

v_gene: TRBV20-1; abundance: -; j_gene: TRBJ1-4; d_gene: TRBD1; CDR3nt: TGCAGTGCCGGCTCAGGGGGCGCAGATGAAAAACTGTTTTTT; CDR3aa: CSAGSGGADEKLFF
v_gene: TRBV7-3; abundance: -; j_gene: TRBJ2-5; d_gene: -; CDR3nt: TGCGCCAGCAGCCAGAGTCTGGGCAAAGAGACCCAGTACTTC; CDR3aa: CASSQSLGKETQYF
v_gene: TRBV5-1; abundance: -; j_gene: TRBJ1-1; d_gene: TRBD1; CDR3nt: TGCGCCAGCGGGACAGGGGGAGTAAGGACTGAAGCTTTCTTT; CDR3aa: CASGTGGVRTEAFF
v_gene: TRBV19; abundance: -; j_gene: TRBJ1-2; d_gene: TRBD1; CDR3nt: TGTGCCAGTAGTCCTCAAGGGGGCGGCTATGGCTACACCTTC; CDR3aa: CASSPQGGGYGYTF
v_gene: TRBV24-1; abundance: -; j_gene: TRBJ2-2; d_gene: -; CDR3nt: TGTGCCACCAGTGGTTATCGGCCTAGCACCCATCCTGATACCGGGGAGCTGTTTTTT; CDR3aa: CATSGYRPSTHPDTGELFF
v_gene: TRBV7-2; abundance: -; j_gene: TRBJ1-2; d_gene: -; CDR3nt: TGTGCCAGCAGTGAATTCGGCTTCGGGATCTCTAACTATGGCTACACCTTC; CDR3aa: CASSEFGFGISNYGYTF
v_gene: TRBV9; abundance: -; j_gene: TRBJ2-5; d_gene: TRBD1; CDR3nt: TGTGCCAGCAGCCCCGAAGGGACAGGGCAAGAGACCCAGTACTTC; CDR3aa: CASSPEGTGQETQYF
v_gene: TRBV12-3/TRBV12-4; abundance: few; j_gene: TRBJ2-7; d_gene: TRBD2; CDR3nt: TGTGCCAGCAGTTTTCCGCGGGAGGGCAGCGAGCAGTACTTC; CDR3aa: CASSFPREGSEQYF
v_gene: TRBV7-7; abundance: -; j_gene: TRBJ1-5; d_gene: -; CDR3nt: TGTGCTAGAGCGGGGGATCAGCCCCAGCATTTT; CDR3aa: CARAGDQPQHF
v_gene: TRBV7-6; abundance: -; j_gene: TRBJ1-3; d_gene: -; CDR3nt: TGCGCCAGCAGCCAAGAGTGGGGGGTGGCTGAAGACACCATATATTTT; CDR3aa: CASSQEWGVAEDTIYF